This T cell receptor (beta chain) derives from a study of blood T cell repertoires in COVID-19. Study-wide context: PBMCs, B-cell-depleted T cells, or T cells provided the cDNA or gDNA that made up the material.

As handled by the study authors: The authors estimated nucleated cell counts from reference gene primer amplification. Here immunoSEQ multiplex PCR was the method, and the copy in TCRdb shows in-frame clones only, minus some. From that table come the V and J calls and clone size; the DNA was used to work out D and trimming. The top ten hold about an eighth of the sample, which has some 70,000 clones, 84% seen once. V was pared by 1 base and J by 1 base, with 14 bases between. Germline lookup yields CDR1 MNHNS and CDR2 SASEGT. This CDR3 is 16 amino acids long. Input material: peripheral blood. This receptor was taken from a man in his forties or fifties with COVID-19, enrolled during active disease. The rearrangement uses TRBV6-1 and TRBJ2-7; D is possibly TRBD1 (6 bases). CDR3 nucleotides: TGTGCCAGCAGTGAAGATGTGGGGGCTATGTCCTACGAGCAGTACTTC. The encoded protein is CASSEDVGAMSYEQYF.